This T cell receptor beta chain was profiled in a study of CD8 T cells in ankylosing spondylitis. Study-wide findings and caveats: Typical of ankylosing spondylitis blood, it appeared, was a TCR beta motif of eight highly homologous variants.

With respect to this clonotype: Its target is not known.

The CDR3 length is 16 residues. V lost 5 bases and J lost 4; bases outside the gene matches: 7. The germline gives CDR1 SGHTA, CDR2 FQGNSA. TCRdb fed the 5' RACE reads into MiXCR, producing one record per CDR3 protein. The repertoire consists of hundreds of thousands of distinct CDR3 sequences, with around 11% occurring once and the leading ten covering roughly 0.51%. The clonotype comes from a male donor with ankylosing spondylitis. Material for sequencing was blood, either unsorted or a sorted T cell fraction (not recorded which). J is TRBJ2-5 and V is TRBV7-2; TRBD2 matches at 13 bases. CDR3 DNA: TGTGCCAGCAGCCCCCGACTAGCGGGGGGCGTAGAGACCCAGTACTTC. This translates into CASSPRLAGGVETQYF.